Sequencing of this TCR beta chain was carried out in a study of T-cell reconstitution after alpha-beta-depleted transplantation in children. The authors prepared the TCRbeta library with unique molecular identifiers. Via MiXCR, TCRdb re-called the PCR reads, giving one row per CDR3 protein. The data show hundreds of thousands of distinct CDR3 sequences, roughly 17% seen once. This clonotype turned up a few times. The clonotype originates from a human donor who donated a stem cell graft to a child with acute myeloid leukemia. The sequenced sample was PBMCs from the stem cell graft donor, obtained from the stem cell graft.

The CDR3 spells CASILGEVEAFF. The CDR3 DNA reads TGTGCCAGCATCCTCGGGGAGGTTGAAGCTTTCTTT. The rearrangement uses TRBV7-9 and TRBJ1-1, with D unresolved. V was trimmed by 7 bases and J by 7 bases, leaving 13 bases between them. The CDR3 has 12 residues. The germline gives CDR1 SEHNR, CDR2 FQNEAQ (reference sequence).